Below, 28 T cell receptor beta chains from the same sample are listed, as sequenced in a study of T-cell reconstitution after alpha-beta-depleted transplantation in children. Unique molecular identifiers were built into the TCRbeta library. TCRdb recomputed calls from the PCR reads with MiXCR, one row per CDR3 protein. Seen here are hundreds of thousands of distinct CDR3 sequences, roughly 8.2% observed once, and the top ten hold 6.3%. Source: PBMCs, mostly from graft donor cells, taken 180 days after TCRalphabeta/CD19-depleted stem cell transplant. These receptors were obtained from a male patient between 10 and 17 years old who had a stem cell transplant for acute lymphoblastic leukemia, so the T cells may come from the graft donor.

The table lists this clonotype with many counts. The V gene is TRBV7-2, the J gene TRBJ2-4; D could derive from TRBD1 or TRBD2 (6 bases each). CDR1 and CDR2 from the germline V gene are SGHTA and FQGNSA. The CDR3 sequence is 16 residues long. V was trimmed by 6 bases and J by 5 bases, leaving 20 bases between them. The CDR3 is CASSPSLGGSENIQYF. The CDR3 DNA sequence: TGTGCCAGCAGTCCATCCCTCGGGGGCTCTGAAAACATTCAGTACTTC.

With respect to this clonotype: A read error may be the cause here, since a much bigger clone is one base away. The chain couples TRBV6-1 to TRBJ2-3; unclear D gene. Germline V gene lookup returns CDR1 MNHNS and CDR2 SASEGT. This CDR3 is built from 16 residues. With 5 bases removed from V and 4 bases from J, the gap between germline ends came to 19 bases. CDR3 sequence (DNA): TGTGCCAGCAGTCGATACGGGTTCGGAACGGCAGATACGCAGTATTTT. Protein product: CASSRYGFGTADTQYF.

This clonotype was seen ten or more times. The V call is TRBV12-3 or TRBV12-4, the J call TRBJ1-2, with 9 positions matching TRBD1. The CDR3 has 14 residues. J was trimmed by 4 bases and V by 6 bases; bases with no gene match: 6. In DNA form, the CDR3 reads TGTGCCAGCAGCTGGACAGGGGACCTCTATGGCTACACCTTC. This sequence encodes CASSWTGDLYGYTF.

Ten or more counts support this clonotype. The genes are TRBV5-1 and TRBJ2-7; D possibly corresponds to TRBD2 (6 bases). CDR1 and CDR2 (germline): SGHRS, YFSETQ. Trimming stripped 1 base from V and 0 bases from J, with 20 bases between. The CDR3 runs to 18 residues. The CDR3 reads CASSLWASDRYRSYEQYF. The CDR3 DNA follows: TGCGCCAGCAGCTTGTGGGCTAGCGACCGTTACCGCTCCTACGAGCAGTACTTC. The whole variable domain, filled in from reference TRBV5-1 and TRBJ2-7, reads KAGVTQTPRYLIKTRGQQVTLSCSPISGHRSVSWYQQTPGQGLQFLFEYFSETQRNKGNFPGRFSGRQFSNSRSEMNVSTLELGDSALYLCASSLWASDRYRSYEQYFGPGTRLTVT.

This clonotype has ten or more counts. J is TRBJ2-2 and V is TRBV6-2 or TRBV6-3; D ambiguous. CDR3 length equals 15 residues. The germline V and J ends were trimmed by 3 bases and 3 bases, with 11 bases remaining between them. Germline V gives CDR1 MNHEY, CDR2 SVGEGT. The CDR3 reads CASSYALGHTGELFF. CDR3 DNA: TGTGCCAGCAGTTATGCGCTAGGACACACCGGGGAGCTGTTTTTT.

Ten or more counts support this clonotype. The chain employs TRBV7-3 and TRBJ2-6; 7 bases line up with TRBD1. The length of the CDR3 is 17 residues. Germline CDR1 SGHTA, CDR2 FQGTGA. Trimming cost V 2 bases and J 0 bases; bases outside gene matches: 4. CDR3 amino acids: CASSLETGTSGANVLTF. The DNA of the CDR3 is TGTGCCAGCAGCTTAGAGACAGGGACCTCTGGGGCCAACGTCCTGACTTTC.

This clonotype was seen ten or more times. DNA for the CDR3: TGCGCCAGCAGTGGACCTACTAGCGGGATTACAGATACGCAGTATTTT. Protein product: CASSGPTSGITDTQYF. V gene TRBV10-1 combines with J gene TRBJ2-3; 10 nucleotides agree with TRBD2. CDR1 and CDR2 from the germline V gene are WNHNN and SYGVQD (reference sequence). The CDR3 runs 16 residues. V was clipped by 4 bases and J by 3 bases; unmatched bases: 7.

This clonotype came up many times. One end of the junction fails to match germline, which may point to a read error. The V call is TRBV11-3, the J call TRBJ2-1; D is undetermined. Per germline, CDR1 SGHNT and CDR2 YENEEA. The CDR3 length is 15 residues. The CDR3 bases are TGTGCCAGCAGCTTAGGGACCCAGGCCTACAATGAGCATTTCTTC. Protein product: CASSLGTQAYNEHFF. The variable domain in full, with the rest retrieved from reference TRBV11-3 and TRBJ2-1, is EAGVVQSPRYKIIEKKQPVAFWCNPISGHNTLYWYLQNLGQGPELLIRYENEEAVDDSQLPKDRFSAERLKGVDSTLKIQPAELGDSAVYLCASSLGTQAYNEHFFGPGTRLTVL.

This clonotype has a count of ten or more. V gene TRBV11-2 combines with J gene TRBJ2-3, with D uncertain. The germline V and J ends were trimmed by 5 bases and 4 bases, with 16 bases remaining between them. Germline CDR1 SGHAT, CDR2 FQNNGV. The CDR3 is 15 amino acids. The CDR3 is CASSLSDGRADTQYF. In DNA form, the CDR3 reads TGTGCCAGCAGCCTATCCGATGGTAGAGCAGATACGCAGTATTTT.

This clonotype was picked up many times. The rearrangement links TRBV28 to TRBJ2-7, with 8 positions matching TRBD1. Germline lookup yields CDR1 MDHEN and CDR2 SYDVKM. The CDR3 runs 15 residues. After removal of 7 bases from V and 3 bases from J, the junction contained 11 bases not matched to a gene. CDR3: CASTDRGTGGYEQYF. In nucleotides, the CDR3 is TGTGCCAGCACCGATCGGGGGACAGGCGGCTACGAGCAGTACTTC.

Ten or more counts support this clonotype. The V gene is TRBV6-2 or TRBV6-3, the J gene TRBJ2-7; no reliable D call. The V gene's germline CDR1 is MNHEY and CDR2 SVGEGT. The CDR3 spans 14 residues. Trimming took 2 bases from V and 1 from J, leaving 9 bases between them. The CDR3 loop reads CASSYGRNSYEQYF. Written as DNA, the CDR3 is TGTGCCAGCAGTTACGGCAGGAATTCCTACGAGCAGTACTTC.

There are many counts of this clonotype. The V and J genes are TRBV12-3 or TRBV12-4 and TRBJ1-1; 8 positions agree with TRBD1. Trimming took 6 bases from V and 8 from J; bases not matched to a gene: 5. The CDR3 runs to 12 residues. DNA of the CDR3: TGTGCCAGCAGCCTGGGACAGGCAGAAGCTTTCTTT. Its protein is CASSLGQAEAFF.

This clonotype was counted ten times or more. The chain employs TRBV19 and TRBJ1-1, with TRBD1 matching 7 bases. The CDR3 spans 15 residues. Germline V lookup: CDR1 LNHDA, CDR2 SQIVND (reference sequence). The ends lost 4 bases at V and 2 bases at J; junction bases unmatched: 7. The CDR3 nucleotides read TGTGCCAGTAGTAAATGGGACAGAGATAACACTGAAGCTTTCTTT. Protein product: CASSKWDRDNTEAFF.

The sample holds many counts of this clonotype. The CDR3 coding sequence is TGTGCCAGCAGCCCGGGATACGACTCAGATACGCAGTATTTT. Its protein is CASSPGYDSDTQYF. The genes are TRBV7-8 and TRBJ2-3; possible D gene TRBD2, 5 bases. CDR1 and CDR2 from the germline V gene are SGHVS and FQNEAQ. CDR3 length equals 14 residues. With 5 bases removed from V and 4 bases from J, the gap between germline ends came to 13 bases.

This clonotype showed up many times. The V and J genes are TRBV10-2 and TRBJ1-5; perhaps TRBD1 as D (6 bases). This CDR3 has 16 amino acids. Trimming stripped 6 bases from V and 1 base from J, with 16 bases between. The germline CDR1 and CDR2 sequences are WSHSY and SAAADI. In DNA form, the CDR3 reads TGCGCCAGCAGACCTTCCGGACAGAAGAGCAATCAGCCCCAGCATTTT. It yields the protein CASRPSGQKSNQPQHF.

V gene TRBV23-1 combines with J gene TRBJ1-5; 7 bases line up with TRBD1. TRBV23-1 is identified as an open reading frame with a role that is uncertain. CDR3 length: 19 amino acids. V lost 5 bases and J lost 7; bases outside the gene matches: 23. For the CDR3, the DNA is TGCGCCAGCAGTAGCCAAGCTCCAAGGGGGCGTGGCGTCGGCCAGCCCCAGCATTTT. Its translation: CASSSQAPRGRGVGQPQHF.

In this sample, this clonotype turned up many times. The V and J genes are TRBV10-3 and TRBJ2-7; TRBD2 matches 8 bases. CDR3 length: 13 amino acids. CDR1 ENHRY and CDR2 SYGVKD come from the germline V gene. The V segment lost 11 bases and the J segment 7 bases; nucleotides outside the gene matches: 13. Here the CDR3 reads CAVGDAGGGEQYF. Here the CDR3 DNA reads TGTGCCGTCGGGGACGCGGGAGGAGGTGAGCAGTACTTC.

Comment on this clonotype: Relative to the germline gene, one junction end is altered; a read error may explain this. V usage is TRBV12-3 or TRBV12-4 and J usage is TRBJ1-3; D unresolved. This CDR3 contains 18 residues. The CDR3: CAISFISSSFPSGNTIYF. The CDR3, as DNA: TGTGCCATCAGTTTTATCTCCAGTTCCTTCCCCTCGGGGAACACCATATATTTT.

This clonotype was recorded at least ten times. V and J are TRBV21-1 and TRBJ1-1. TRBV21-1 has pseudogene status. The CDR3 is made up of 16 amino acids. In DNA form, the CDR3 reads TGTGCCAGCAGTCCAGGAGATGGGGTCGGTAGCACTGAAGCTTTCTTT. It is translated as CASSPGDGVGSTEAFF.

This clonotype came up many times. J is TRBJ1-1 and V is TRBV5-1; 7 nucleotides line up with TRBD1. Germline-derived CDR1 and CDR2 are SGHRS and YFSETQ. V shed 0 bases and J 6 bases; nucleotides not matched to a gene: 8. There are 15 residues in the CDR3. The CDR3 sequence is CASSLGTGRRPEAFF. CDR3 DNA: TGCGCCAGCAGCTTGGGGACAGGTCGACGACCTGAAGCTTTCTTT.

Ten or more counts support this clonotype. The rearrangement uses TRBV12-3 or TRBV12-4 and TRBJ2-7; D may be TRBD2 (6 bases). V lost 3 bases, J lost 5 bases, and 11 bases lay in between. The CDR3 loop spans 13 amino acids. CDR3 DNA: TGTGCCAGCAGTTTGCGGGAAGGAGACGAGCAGTACTTC. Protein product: CASSLREGDEQYF.

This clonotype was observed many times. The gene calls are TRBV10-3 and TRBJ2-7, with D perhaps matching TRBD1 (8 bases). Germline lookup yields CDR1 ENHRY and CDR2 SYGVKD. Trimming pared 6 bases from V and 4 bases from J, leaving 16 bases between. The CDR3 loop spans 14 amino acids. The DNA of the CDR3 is TGTGCCATCAGCCTGACAGGGGACTATTACGAGCAGTACTTC. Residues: CAISLTGDYYEQYF.

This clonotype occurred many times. CDR3 protein: CASSQEGTSTDTQYF. The CDR3 DNA sequence: TGCGCCAGCAGCCAAGAGGGGACTAGTACAGATACGCAGTATTTT. This chain joins TRBV4-1 and TRBJ2-3; 8 nucleotides agree with TRBD2. The V gene's germline CDR1 is MGHRA and CDR2 YSYEKL. V gave up 0 bases and J gave up 3 bases; unmatched junction bases: 2. The CDR3 contains 15 residues.

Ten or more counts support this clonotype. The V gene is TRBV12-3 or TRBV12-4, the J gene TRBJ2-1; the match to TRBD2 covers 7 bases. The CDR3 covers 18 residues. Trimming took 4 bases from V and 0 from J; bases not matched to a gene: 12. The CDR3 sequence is CASSSLPAGVSSYNEQFF. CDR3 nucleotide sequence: TGTGCCAGCAGTTCCCTCCCCGCGGGGGTGAGCTCCTACAATGAGCAGTTCTTC.

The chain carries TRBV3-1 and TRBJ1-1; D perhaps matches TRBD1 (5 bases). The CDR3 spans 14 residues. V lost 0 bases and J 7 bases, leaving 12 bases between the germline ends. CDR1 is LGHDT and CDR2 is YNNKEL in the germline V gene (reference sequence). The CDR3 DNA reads TGTGCCAGCAGCCAAGATCTCCGGGGGTATGAAGCTTTCTTT. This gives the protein CASSQDLRGYEAFF.

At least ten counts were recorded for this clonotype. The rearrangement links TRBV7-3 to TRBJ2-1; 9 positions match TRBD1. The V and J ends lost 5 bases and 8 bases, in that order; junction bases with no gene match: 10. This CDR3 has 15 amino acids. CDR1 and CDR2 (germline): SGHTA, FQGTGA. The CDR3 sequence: CASSISGTGYDEQFF. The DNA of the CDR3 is TGTGCCAGCAGCATCTCCGGGACAGGGTACGATGAGCAGTTCTTC.

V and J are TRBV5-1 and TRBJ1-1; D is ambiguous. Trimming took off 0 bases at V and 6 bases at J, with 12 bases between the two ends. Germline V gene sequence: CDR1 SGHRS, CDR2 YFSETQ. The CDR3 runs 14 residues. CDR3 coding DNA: TGCGCCAGCAGCTTGGAAGTGAGCGGACCTGAAGCTTTCTTT. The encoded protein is CASSLEVSGPEAFF.

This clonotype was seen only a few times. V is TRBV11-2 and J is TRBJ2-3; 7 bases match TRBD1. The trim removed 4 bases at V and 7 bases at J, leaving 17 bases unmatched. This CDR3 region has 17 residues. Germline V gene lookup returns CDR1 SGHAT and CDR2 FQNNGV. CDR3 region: CASSSPFRQGPENTQYF. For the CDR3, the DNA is TGTGCCAGCAGCTCACCCTTTCGACAGGGTCCCGAAAATACGCAGTATTTT.